The 14 T cell receptor beta chains below come from one sample, sequenced in a study of blood T cell repertoires in COVID-19. Only in-frame clones appear in the TCRdb table, and some are missing; sequencing was by immunoSEQ multiplex PCR. Of approximately 220,000 clones in the sample, less than 90% were seen once. Material: peripheral blood. The receptor source for this set is a woman aged 45-65 years with acute or convalescent COVID-19.

This clone was counted only a few times. This chain uses TRBV18 with TRBJ1-2; D not resolved. Trimming left V 3 bases short and J 2 bases short, with 10 bases between. The germline V gene has CDR1 KGHSH and CDR2 LQKENI. This CDR3 region has 14 residues. The CDR3 DNA is TGTGCCAGCTCACCCACCCGGGGAAACTATGGCTACACCTTC. Translated: CASSPTRGNYGYTF. The full variable domain, in which reference TRBV18 and TRBJ1-2 provide the parts outside the CDR3, is NAGVMQNPRHLVRRRGQEARLRCSPMKGHSHVYWYRQLPEEGLKFMVYLQKENIIDESGMPKERFSAEFPKEGPSILRIQQVVRGDSAAYFCASSPTRGNYGYTFGSGTRLTVV.

The gene calls are TRBV10-3 and TRBJ2-7; 7 bases agree with TRBD2. The V and J ends lost 6 bases and 3 bases, in that order; junction bases with no gene match: 11. The CDR3 is 15 residues long. CDR1 and CDR2 from the germline V gene are ENHRY and SYGVKD. This CDR3 is CAISSGGILSYEQYF. CDR3 nucleotide sequence: TGTGCCATCAGCTCCGGGGGGATCCTTAGCTACGAGCAGTACTTC.

The rearrangement joins TRBV2 to TRBJ1-2; no reliable D call. V lost 7 bases and J 6 bases, leaving 18 bases between the germline ends. The CDR3 is 14 residues long. Germline loops: CDR1 SNHLY, CDR2 FYNNEI. CDR3: CASIRPSPGDGYTF. The CDR3 region has the DNA TGTGCCAGCATCAGACCCTCGCCCGGGGATGGCTACACCTTC.

This chain connects TRBV7-9 to TRBJ2-1; D unresolved. Germline CDR1 reads SEHNR; CDR2 reads FQNEAQ (reference sequence). Between the trimmed V and J ends, which lost 6 bases and 10 bases, there was a span of 13 bases. CDR3 length: 12 residues. The CDR3 coding sequence is TGTGCCAGCAGTTTCCCGTCTTTGGAGCAGTTCTTC. It translates to CASSFPSLEQFF.

The chain links TRBV12-3 or TRBV12-4 to TRBJ1-3; TRBD1 aligns across 7 bases. The trim removed 10 bases at V and 3 bases at J, leaving 6 bases unmatched. The CDR3 totals 13 residues. CDR3 region: CATLRQGGNTIYF. CDR3 nucleotide sequence: TGTGCCACCCTTCGACAGGGTGGAAACACCATATATTTT.

The chain couples TRBV5-1 to TRBJ2-2; TRBD2 matches at 11 bases. Germline CDR1 SGHRS, CDR2 YFSETQ. The length of the CDR3 is 13 residues. Germline trimming cut 7 bases from V and 4 bases from J; bases unmatched to any gene: 0. The CDR3 coding sequence is TGCGCCAGCGGACTAGCGGGCACCGGGGAGCTGTTTTTT. Protein: CASGLAGTGELFF.

The chain has TRBV15 and TRBJ2-5; no firm D call. The CDR3 totals 13 residues. Looked up from germline, CDR1 is LNHNV and CDR2 is YYDKDF (reference sequence). V was clipped by 2 bases and J by 4 bases, with 8 bases between them. The CDR3 DNA reads as TGTGCCACCAGCAGACTAGGTAGAGAGACCCAGTACTTC. Translating gives CATSRLGRETQYF.

This clone has more than one count but fewer than ten. The chain has TRBV30 and TRBJ1-5, with D maybe TRBD1 (5 bases). The CDR3 runs 15 residues. From germline, CDR1 is GTSNPN and CDR2 SVGIG (reference sequence). The V end lost 1 base, the J end lost 0 bases, and 10 bases lay between the germline ends. CDR3 nucleotide sequence: TGTGCCTGGAGTGAGGGACTTAATAGCAATCAGCCCCAGCATTTT. Translating gives CAWSEGLNSNQPQHF.

The chain uses TRBV5-1 and TRBJ1-6; 7 bases are a match to TRBD1. The junction had 3 bases not matched to a gene; V was cut back by 4 bases and J by 5 bases. This CDR3 has 14 amino acids. From germline, CDR1 is SGHRS and CDR2 YFSETQ. CDR3 sequence reads: CASSPGQNNSPLHF. DNA of the CDR3: TGCGCCAGCAGCCCGGGACAGAATAATTCACCCCTCCACTTT.

The V gene is TRBV27, the J gene TRBJ2-3, with 8 bases that match TRBD2. Germline V CDR1 and CDR2: MNHEY, SMNVEV (reference sequence). V lost 8 bases and J lost 2; bases outside the gene matches: 6. This CDR3 is built from 14 residues. CDR3 bases: TGTGCCAGCGGGCTCGGGAGGGCCACAGATACGCAGTATTTT. It codes for CASGLGRATDTQYF.

J is TRBJ2-2 and V is TRBV6-2 or TRBV6-3, with 7 bases fitting TRBD1. V dropped 2 bases and J dropped 3; count of bases not matched to a gene: 9. This CDR3 is built from 17 residues. Germline V lookup: CDR1 MNHEY, CDR2 SVGEGT. CDR3 region: CASSYGLVQGHTGELFF. The CDR3 DNA reads TGTGCCAGCAGTTACGGTCTCGTACAGGGGCACACCGGGGAGCTGTTTTTT.

The chain uses TRBV29-1 and TRBJ1-3; unclear D gene. This CDR3 contains 16 residues. Looked up from germline, CDR1 is SQVTM and CDR2 is ANQGSEA. Trimming removed 2 bases from V and 2 bases from J, with 16 bases in between. The CDR3 DNA reads as TGCAGCGTTGAAAAGGGCAGGACTGGGGCTGGAAACACCATATATTTT. Protein product: CSVEKGRTGAGNTIYF.

The rearrangement joins TRBV24-1 to TRBJ1-5, with TRBD1 identical over 11 bases. Trimming took 4 bases from V and 4 from J; bases not matched to a gene: 2. The CDR3 runs 15 residues. In germline, CDR1 is KGHDR, CDR2 SFDVKD. CDR3 residues: CATSDGQGANQPQHF. In DNA, the CDR3 is TGTGCCACCAGTGACGGACAGGGGGCAAATCAGCCCCAGCATTTT.

V and J are TRBV3-1 (or the pseudogene TRBV3-2) and TRBJ2-1, with 8 bases fitting TRBD2. Germline loops: CDR1 LGHDT, CDR2 YNNKEL (reference sequence). The junction had 7 bases not matched to a gene; V was cut back by 0 bases and J by 6 bases. The CDR3 is 16 residues long. The CDR3 DNA sequence: TGTGCCAGCAGCCAAGATTCGCGGGGGGTCGGCAATGAGCAGTTCTTC. Translation: CASSQDSRGVGNEQFF.